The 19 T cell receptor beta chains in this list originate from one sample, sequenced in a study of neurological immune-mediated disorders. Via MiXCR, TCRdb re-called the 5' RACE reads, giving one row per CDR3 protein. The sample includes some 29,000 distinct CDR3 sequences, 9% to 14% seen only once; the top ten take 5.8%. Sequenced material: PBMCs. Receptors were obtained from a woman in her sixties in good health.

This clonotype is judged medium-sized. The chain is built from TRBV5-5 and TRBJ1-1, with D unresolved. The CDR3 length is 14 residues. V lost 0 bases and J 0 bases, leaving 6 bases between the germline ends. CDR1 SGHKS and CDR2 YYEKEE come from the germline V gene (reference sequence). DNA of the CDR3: TGTGCCAGCAGCTTGGGGACTCTGAACACTGAAGCTTTCTTT. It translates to CASSLGTLNTEAFF.

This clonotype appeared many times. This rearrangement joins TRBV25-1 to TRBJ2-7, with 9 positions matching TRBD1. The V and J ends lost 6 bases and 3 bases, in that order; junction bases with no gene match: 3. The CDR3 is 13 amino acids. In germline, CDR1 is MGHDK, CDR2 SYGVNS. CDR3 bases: TGTGCCAGCAGGGGGACAGGGATCTACGAGCAGTACTTC. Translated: CASRGTGIYEQYF.

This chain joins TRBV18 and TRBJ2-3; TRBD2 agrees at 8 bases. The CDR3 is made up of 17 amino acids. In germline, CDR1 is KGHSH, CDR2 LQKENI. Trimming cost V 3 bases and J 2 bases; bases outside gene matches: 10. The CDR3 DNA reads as TGTGCCAGCTCACCGCGGACTAGCTCTCGGAACACAGATACGCAGTATTTT. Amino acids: CASSPRTSSRNTDTQYF.

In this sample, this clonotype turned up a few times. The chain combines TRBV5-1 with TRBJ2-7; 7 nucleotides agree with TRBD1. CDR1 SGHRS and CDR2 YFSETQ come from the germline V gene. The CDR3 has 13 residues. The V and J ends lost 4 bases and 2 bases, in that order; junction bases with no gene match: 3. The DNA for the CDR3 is TGCGCCAGCAGCCCAGGGGGTACCTACGAGCAGTACTTC. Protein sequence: CASSPGGTYEQYF.

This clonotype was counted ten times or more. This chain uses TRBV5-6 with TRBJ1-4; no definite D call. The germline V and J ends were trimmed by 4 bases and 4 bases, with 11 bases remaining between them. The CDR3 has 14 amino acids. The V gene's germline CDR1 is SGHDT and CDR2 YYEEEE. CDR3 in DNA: TGTGCCAGCAGCACCACAACGATTAATGAAAAACTGTTTTTT. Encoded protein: CASSTTTINEKLFF. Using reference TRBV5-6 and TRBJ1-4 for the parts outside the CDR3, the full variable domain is DAGVTQSPTHLIKTRGQQVTLRCSPKSGHDTVSWYQQALGQGPQFIFQYYEEEERQRGNFPDRFSGHQFPNYSSELNVNALLLGDSALYLCASSTTTINEKLFFGSGTQLSVL.

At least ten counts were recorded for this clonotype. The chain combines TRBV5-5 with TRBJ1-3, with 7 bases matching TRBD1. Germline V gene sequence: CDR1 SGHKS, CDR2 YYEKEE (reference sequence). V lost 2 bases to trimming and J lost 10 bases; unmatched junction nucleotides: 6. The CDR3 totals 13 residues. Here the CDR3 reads CASSFQDRPTIYF. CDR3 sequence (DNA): TGTGCCAGCAGCTTCCAGGACAGGCCAACCATATATTTT.

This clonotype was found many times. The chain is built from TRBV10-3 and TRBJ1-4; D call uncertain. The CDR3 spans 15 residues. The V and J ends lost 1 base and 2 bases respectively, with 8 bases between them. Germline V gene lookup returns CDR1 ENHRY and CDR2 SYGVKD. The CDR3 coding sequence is TGTGCCATCAGTGAGTGGTCGGGGACTAATGAAAAACTGTTTTTT. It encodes CAISEWSGTNEKLFF.

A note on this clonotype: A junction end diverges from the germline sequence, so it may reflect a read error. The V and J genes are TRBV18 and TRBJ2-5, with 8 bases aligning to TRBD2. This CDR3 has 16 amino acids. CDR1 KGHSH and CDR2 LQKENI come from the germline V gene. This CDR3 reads CASSPRGAGVDETQYF. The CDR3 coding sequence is TGTGCCAGCTCACCAAGGGGAGCGGGGGTCGATGAGACACAGTACTTC.

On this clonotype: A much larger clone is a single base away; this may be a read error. This chain's CDR3 is CASSLGGASTADTQYF. DNA for the CDR3: TGTGCCAGCAGCTTAGGGGGTGCCTCGACAGCAGATACCCAGTACTTC. The chain uses TRBV7-6 and TRBJ2-5; D might be TRBD1 (5 bases). V gave up 1 base and J gave up 8 bases, with 20 bases separating them. CDR1 is SGHVS, CDR2 FNYEAQ, per germline. CDR3 length: 16 residues.

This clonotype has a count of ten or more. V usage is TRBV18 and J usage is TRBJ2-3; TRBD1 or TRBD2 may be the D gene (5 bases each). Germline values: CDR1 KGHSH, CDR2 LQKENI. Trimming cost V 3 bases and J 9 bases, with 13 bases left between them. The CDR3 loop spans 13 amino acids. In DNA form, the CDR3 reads TGTGCCAGCTCACCTTTTACAGGCGGGACGCAGTATTTT. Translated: CASSPFTGGTQYF.

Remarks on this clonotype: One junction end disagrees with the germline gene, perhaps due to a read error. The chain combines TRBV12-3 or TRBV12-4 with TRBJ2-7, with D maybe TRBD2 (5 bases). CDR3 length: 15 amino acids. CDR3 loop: CARSLANGLYFEQYF. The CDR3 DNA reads TGTGCCAGAAGTTTAGCGAATGGGTTGTACTTCGAGCAGTACTTC.

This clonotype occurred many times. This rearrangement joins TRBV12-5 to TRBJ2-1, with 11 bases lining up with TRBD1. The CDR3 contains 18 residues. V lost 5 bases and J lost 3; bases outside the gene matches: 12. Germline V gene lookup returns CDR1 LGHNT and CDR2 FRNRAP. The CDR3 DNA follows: TGTGCTAGTGGTACACGACCTCCGGGACAGGGGGTCTACAATGAGCAGTTCTTC. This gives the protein CASGTRPPGQGVYNEQFF.

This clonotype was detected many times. CDR3 sequence reads: CASSTQDTILYGYTF. The CDR3 coding sequence is TGCGCCAGCAGCACTCAGGACACAATCCTTTATGGCTACACCTTC. This chain links TRBV4-1 with TRBJ1-2; a weak D match, TRBD1 (5 bases). Germline assignment: CDR1 MGHRA and CDR2 YSYEKL. This CDR3 region has 15 residues. Trimming stripped 5 bases from V and 5 bases from J, with 18 bases between.

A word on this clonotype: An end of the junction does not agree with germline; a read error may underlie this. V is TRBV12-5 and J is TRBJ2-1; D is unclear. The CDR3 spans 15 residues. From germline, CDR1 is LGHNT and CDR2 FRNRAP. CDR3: CDSGSPAGVPNEQFF. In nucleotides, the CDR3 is TGTGATAGTGGTTCTCCGGCTGGGGTTCCTAATGAGCAGTTCTTC.

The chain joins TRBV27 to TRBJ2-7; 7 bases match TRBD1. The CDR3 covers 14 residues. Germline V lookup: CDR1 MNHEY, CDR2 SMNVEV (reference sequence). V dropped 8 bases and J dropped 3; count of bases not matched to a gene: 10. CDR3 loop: CASSKGDRDYEQYF. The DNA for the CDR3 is TGTGCCAGCTCCAAGGGGGACAGAGACTACGAGCAGTACTTC.

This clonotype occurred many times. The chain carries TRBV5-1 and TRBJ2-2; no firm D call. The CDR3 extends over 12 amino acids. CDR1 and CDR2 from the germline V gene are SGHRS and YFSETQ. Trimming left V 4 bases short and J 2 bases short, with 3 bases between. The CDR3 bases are TGCGCCAGCAGCGGTAACACCGGGGAGCTGTTTTTT. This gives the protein CASSGNTGELFF.

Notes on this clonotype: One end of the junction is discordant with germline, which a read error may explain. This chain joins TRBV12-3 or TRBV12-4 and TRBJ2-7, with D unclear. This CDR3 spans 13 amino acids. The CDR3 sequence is CASCRMGTYELYF. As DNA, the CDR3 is TGTGCCAGCTGTCGGATGGGAACCTACGAGCTGTACTTC.

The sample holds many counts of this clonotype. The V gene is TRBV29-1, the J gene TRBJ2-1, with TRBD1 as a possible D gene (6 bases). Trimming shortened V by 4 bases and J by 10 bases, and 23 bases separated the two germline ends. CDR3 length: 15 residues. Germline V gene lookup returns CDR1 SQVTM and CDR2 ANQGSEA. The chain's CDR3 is CSVVDSTKDSTEQFF. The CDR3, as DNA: TGCAGCGTTGTGGACAGCACGAAAGATAGTACCGAGCAGTTCTTC.

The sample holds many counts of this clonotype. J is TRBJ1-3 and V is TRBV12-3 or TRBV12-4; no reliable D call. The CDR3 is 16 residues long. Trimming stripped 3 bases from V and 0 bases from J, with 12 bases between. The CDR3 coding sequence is TGTGCCAGCAGTTTGGGCAAGGCGAGCTCTGGAAACACCATATATTTT. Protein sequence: CASSLGKASSGNTIYF.